This is a list of T cell receptor beta chains from one sample in a study of blood T cell repertoires in COVID-19. The data were produced by immunoSEQ multiplex PCR, yet TCRdb's version contains in-frame clones alone and is incomplete. The data hold over 200,000 clones, with around 80% observed a single time. The sequenced sample consisted of peripheral blood. These receptors were obtained from a woman aged 45-59 years with acute or convalescent COVID-19. Both conserved end residues are part of each CDR3. D genes are given only for firm matches. For some rows the clone size is stated as once, few or many, or as a class when expanded; others skip it.

CDR3aa | CDR3nt | j_gene | abundance | d_gene | v_gene
CASRAGSDTQYF | TGTGCCAGCAGGGCAGGGTCAGATACGCAGTATTTT | TRBJ2-3 | once | - | TRBV2
CASRIGTANTEAFF | TGTGCCAGCAGGATCGGGACAGCAAACACTGAAGCTTTCTTT | TRBJ1-1 | - | TRBD1 | TRBV3-1/TRBV3-2
CASSVGPGGSYEQYF | TGTGCCAGCAGCGTAGGACCAGGGGGCTCCTACGAGCAGTACTTC | TRBJ2-7 | - | TRBD1 | TRBV9
CAPGGGLAGSYEQYF | TGTGCCCCGGGGGGGGGACTAGCGGGTTCCTACGAGCAGTACTTC | TRBJ2-7 | - | TRBD2 | TRBV2
CASYRGGVDEQYF | TGTGCCAGCTACCGGGGGGGAGTAGACGAGCAGTACTTC | TRBJ2-7 | - | TRBD2 | TRBV5-6
CATRQALGYEQYF | TGTGCCACTCGACAGGCCTTAGGGTACGAGCAGTACTTC | TRBJ2-7 | - | - | TRBV15
CASTRSGEQFF | TGTGCCAGCACCCGGAGTGGTGAGCAGTTCTTC | TRBJ2-1 | - | - | TRBV12-3/TRBV12-4
CASSPGLAVNEQFF | TGTGCCAGCAGCCCGGGACTAGCGGTCAATGAGCAGTTCTTC | TRBJ2-1 | - | TRBD2 | TRBV11-2
CATLGDFNYGYTF | TGTGCCACCCTAGGTGATTTTAACTATGGCTACACCTTC | TRBJ1-2 | - | - | TRBV2
CSVEDPREGDIQYF | TGCAGCGTTGAAGACCCGAGGGAGGGGGACATTCAGTACTTC | TRBJ2-4 | - | - | TRBV29-1
CASSLRTGGRYGYTF | TGTGCCAGCAGTTTACGGACAGGGGGTAGATATGGCTACACCTTC | TRBJ1-2 | - | TRBD1 | TRBV28
CASSVEQRANTGELFF | TGTGCCAGCAGCGTAGAGCAGCGGGCGAACACCGGGGAGCTGTTTTTT | TRBJ2-2 | - | - | TRBV9
CASSFGGSPLHF | TGTGCCAGCAGCTTTGGAGGTTCACCCCTCCACTTT | TRBJ1-6 | - | - | TRBV7-2
CASSASPGQGPGANVLTF | TGTGCCAGCAGCGCCTCTCCGGGACAGGGGCCTGGGGCCAACGTCCTGACTTTC | TRBJ2-6 | - | TRBD1 | TRBV7-9
CATSEGGGRYEQYF | TGTGCCACCAGTGAGGGGGGTGGCAGATACGAGCAGTACTTC | TRBJ2-7 | once | - | TRBV24-1
CASRGYSGANVLTF | TGTGCCAGTAGGGGCTACTCTGGGGCCAACGTCCTGACTTTC | TRBJ2-6 | - | - | TRBV19
CASSRTSMSETQYF | TGCGCCAGCAGCAGGACTAGTATGTCGGAGACCCAGTACTTC | TRBJ2-5 | - | TRBD2 | TRBV5-1
CASRDSTDTQYF | TGTGCCAGCAGGGACTCCACAGATACGCAGTATTTT | TRBJ2-3 | - | - | TRBV12-3/TRBV12-4
CASSPPVGGASLPNIQYF | TGTGCCAGCAGCCCCCCGGTGGGGGGGGCCTCATTACCAAACATTCAGTACTTC | TRBJ2-4 | - | - | TRBV9
CASSYRDRTYNEQFF | TGCGCCAGCAGCTACCGGGACAGGACCTACAATGAGCAGTTCTTC | TRBJ2-1 | - | TRBD1 | TRBV5-1
CASSLGQGEQFF | TGTGCCAGCAGCCTGGGACAGGGTGAGCAGTTCTTC | TRBJ2-1 | - | TRBD1 | TRBV3-1/TRBV3-2
CASSWGQGMGEQYF | TGTGCCAGCAGTTGGGGACAGGGTATGGGGGAGCAGTACTTC | TRBJ2-7 | - | TRBD1 | TRBV6-5
CASSGRKNYGYTF | TGTGCCAGCAGTGGCAGGAAGAACTATGGCTACACCTTC | TRBJ1-2 | - | - | TRBV2
CASSLAMTGGAKTQYF | TGTGCCAGCAGCTTAGCGATGACAGGGGGCGCGAAGACCCAGTACTTC | TRBJ2-5 | - | TRBD1 | TRBV11-2
CAISFRGSGYEQYF | TGTGCCATCAGCTTCAGGGGGTCAGGCTACGAGCAGTACTTC | TRBJ2-7 | - | TRBD1 | TRBV10-3
CASSVALAVTDTQYF | TGTGCCAGCAGCGTAGCCCTAGCGGTCACAGATACGCAGTATTTT | TRBJ2-3 | - | TRBD2 | TRBV9
CAIRPGTGEGTGELFF | TGTGCCATCAGACCCGGGACAGGGGAGGGGACCGGGGAGCTGTTTTTT | TRBJ2-2 | - | TRBD1 | TRBV10-3
CSASRGGLGSVYNEQFF | TGCAGTGCTAGTAGGGGGGGTCTCGGGAGTGTATACAATGAGCAGTTCTTC | TRBJ2-1 | once | - | TRBV20-1
CASSFARAGSYEQYF | TGTGCCAGCAGTTTTGCTCGGGCGGGGTCCTACGAGCAGTACTTC | TRBJ2-7 | - | - | TRBV28
CATSTGTTRSYEQYF | TGTGCCACCAGCACCGGAACCACTAGATCCTACGAGCAGTACTTC | TRBJ2-7 | - | - | TRBV15
CAIRGGLNIQYF | TGTGCCATCCGGGGAGGATTGAACATTCAGTACTTC | TRBJ2-4 | - | - | TRBV28
CASSGGLNTEAFF | TGTGCCAGCAGCGGAGGGCTGAACACTGAAGCTTTCTTT | TRBJ1-1 | - | - | TRBV2
CASGLARDTQYF | TGTGCCAGCGGACTAGCGAGGGATACGCAGTATTTT | TRBJ2-3 | - | TRBD2 | TRBV28
CASRRTGSNEQYF | TGTGCCAGCAGGAGGACAGGGTCGAACGAGCAGTACTTC | TRBJ2-7 | - | TRBD1 | TRBV27
CASSPGQGSPQHF | TGTGCCAGCAGTCCAGGACAGGGGAGTCCCCAGCATTTT | TRBJ1-5 | once | TRBD1 | TRBV12-3/TRBV12-4
CASSLAGEGYNEQFF | TGCGCCAGCAGCTTGGCGGGGGAGGGGTACAATGAGCAGTTCTTC | TRBJ2-1 | - | TRBD2 | TRBV5-1
CASSPGGLASGLSSETQYF | TGCGCCAGCAGCCCGGGCGGACTAGCGTCTGGTCTCTCCTCAGAGACCCAATACTTC | TRBJ2-5 | - | TRBD2 | TRBV5-1
CASSSDFSGGELFF | TGTGCCAGCAGCTCGGACTTCTCGGGCGGGGAGCTGTTTTTT | TRBJ2-2 | once | - | TRBV7-2
CASSQGGETQYF | TGTGCCAGCAGCCAAGGTGGCGAGACCCAGTACTTC | TRBJ2-5 | - | - | TRBV4-2
CASMRTSGSYEQYF | TGTGCCAGCATGCGGACTAGCGGATCCTACGAGCAGTACTTC | TRBJ2-7 | - | TRBD2 | TRBV7-2
CASSYDWTSGPEGQFF | TGTGCCAGCAGCTATGACTGGACTAGCGGTCCGGAAGGGCAGTTCTTC | TRBJ2-1 | - | TRBD2 | TRBV5-6
CASSDRAGAYNEQFF | TGTGCCAGCAGCGACCGAGCGGGGGCCTACAATGAGCAGTTCTTC | TRBJ2-1 | - | TRBD2 | TRBV11-2
CASSEDSSTSGNTIYF | TGTGCCAGCAGTGAGGACAGTTCTACCTCTGGAAACACCATATATTTT | TRBJ1-3 | - | - | TRBV2
CATSDYQGYGDTQYF | TGTGCCACCAGTGATTATCAGGGATATGGAGATACGCAGTATTTT | TRBJ2-3 | - | - | TRBV24-1
CASSPPGTGFNEKLFF | TGTGCCAGCAGCCCCCCAGGGACAGGGTTTAATGAAAAACTGTTTTTT | TRBJ1-4 | once | TRBD1 | TRBV2
CASRVDPGQREFF | TGTGCCAGCAGGGTCGACCCGGGACAGCGAGAGTTCTTC | TRBJ2-1 | - | TRBD1 | TRBV12-3/TRBV12-4
CASQLGDQPQHF | TGTGCCAGCCAGCTCGGGGATCAGCCCCAGCATTTT | TRBJ1-5 | - | - | TRBV3-1/TRBV3-2
CASSPRSGRALNEQFF | TGTGCCAGCAGCCCCCGGAGCGGGAGGGCCCTCAATGAGCAGTTCTTC | TRBJ2-1 | - | TRBD2 | TRBV11-3
CASSLGAAEQYF | TGTGCCAGCAGTTTAGGTGCGGCCGAGCAGTACTTC | TRBJ2-7 | medium-sized | - | TRBV28
CASSSTGGVGNQPQHF | TGTGCCAGCAGTTCAACAGGGGGCGTCGGCAATCAGCCCCAGCATTTT | TRBJ1-5 | - | TRBD1 | TRBV28
CSASPQGGYTF | TGCAGTGCAAGCCCACAGGGAGGCTACACCTTC | TRBJ1-2 | once | - | TRBV20-1
CASRAIMSQFF | TGTGCCAGCAGAGCGATTATGTCGCAGTTCTTC | TRBJ2-1 | - | - | TRBV11-2
CASSQDFYEQYF | TGCGCCAGCAGCCAAGACTTCTACGAGCAGTACTTC | TRBJ2-7 | once | - | TRBV5-1
CASRTGQGQETQYF | TGCGCCAGCAGGACCGGACAGGGACAAGAGACCCAGTACTTC | TRBJ2-5 | - | TRBD1 | TRBV5-1
CASSIGGVSGEQFF | TGTGCCAGTAGTATAGGCGGGGTTTCTGGTGAGCAGTTCTTC | TRBJ2-1 | - | - | TRBV19
CASSLVVRTGLASYNEQFF | TGCGCCAGCAGCTTGGTAGTCAGGACGGGACTAGCGAGCTACAATGAGCAGTTCTTC | TRBJ2-1 | - | TRBD2 | TRBV5-1
CASSLSRGLNSPLHF | TGTGCCAGCAGCTTGTCCAGGGGGCTCAATTCACCCCTCCACTTT | TRBJ1-6 | - | TRBD1 | TRBV5-6